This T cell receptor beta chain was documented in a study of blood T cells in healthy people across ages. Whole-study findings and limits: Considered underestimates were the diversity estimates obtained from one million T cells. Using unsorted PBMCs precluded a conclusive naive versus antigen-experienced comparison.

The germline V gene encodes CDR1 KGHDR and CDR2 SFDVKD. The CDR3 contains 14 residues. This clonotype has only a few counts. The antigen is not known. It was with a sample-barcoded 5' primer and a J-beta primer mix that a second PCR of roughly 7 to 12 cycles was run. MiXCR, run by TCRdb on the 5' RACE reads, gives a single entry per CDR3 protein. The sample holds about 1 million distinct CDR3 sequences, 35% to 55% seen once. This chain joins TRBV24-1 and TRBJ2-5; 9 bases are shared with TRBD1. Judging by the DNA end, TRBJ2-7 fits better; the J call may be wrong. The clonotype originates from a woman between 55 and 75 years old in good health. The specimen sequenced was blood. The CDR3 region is CATSDSGQGYEQYF. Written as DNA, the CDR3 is TGTGCCACCAGTGATTCTGGACAGGGGTACGAGCAGTACTTC.